This T cell receptor beta chain is from a study of blood T cell repertoires in COVID-19. About the study: Researchers got acute and convalescent COVID-19 samples from the United States, Italy and Spain. PBMCs, B-cell-depleted T cells, or T cells were the source of the cDNA or gDNA that made up the material.

As handled by the study authors: Estimation of nucleated cell counts relied on the amplification of reference gene primers. Assay used: immunoSEQ multiplex PCR; TCRdb lists only in-frame clones, some missing. V and J calls and clone size are as listed in that table; D and trimming were resolved from the DNA. The sample includes approximately 82,000 clones, more than 85% of them seen just once. CDR1 and CDR2 (germline): MDHEN, SYDVKM. V was trimmed by 6 bases and J by 0 bases, leaving 12 bases between them. This CDR3 has 14 amino acids. The chain joins TRBV28 to TRBJ2-7; D is perhaps TRBD2 (6 bases). The clonotype was recovered from a man aged 65 to 85 with active or convalescent COVID-19. Material for sequencing was peripheral blood. CDR3 in DNA: TGTGCCAGCAGGGGCGGGACCAACTCCTACGAGCAGTACTTC. This sequence encodes CASRGGTNSYEQYF. Based on the CDR3 plus reference TRBV28 and TRBJ2-7, the full variable domain is DVKVTQSSRYLVKRTGEKVFLECVQDMDHENMFWYRQDPGLGLRLIYFSYDVKMKEKGDIPEGYSVSREKKERFSLILESASTNQTSMYLCASRGGTNSYEQYFGPGTRLTVT.